This T cell receptor (beta chain) is drawn from a study of shared clonotypes between healthy human individuals. Into CD45RA+ naive and CD45RA-negative memory subsets, the CD4+ cells were split. The junction had 17 bases not matched to a gene; V was cut back by 4 bases and J by 2 bases. Germline values: CDR1 SGDLS, CDR2 YYNGEE. The CDR3 consists of 19 residues. Generated by immunoSEQ multiplex PCR, the TCRdb table keeps only in-frame clones and is missing some. Among about 1 million clones listed, under 80% were seen once. A single count supports this clone. The source is a man between 18 and 29 years old in good health. This chain links TRBV9 with TRBJ2-7; 11 bases are a match to TRBD1. Source material: memory CD4+ T cells sorted from blood. As to subset: CD45RA-negative fraction. The CDR3 here is CASSPRDRGSPIQTYEQYF. The DNA for the CDR3 is TGTGCCAGCAGCCCAAGGGACAGGGGGTCGCCCATTCAAACCTACGAGCAGTACTTC. The entire variable domain, with the rest obtained from reference TRBV9 and TRBJ2-7, is as follows: DSGVTQTPKHLITATGQRVTLRCSPRSGDLSVYWYQQSLDQGLQFLIQYYNGEERAKGNILERFSAQQFPDLHSELNLSSLELGDSALYFCASSPRDRGSPIQTYEQYFGPGTRLTVT.